One sample yielded the 6 T cell receptor beta chains listed below, sequenced in a study of CD8+ T cells in alopecia areata. Investigators isolated RNA and reverse transcribed it into cDNA to act as the sequencing template. Repertoires were generated with immunoSEQ multiplex PCR, while TCRdb's copy carries only in-frame clones and drops some. The data contain approximately 220,000 clones, about two fifths of them singletons. Treatment noted: oral pan-JAK inhibitor, 5-10 mg twice daily. The specimen comprised CD4+ T cells sorted from blood, sampled at approximately week 34, from a patient treated with tofacitinib. The receptors were gathered from a human donor with alopecia areata.

The chain links TRBV7-8 to TRBJ1-2; perhaps TRBD1 as D (6 bases). Trimming cost V 5 bases and J 6 bases, with 13 bases left between them. CDR1 and CDR2 (germline): SGHVS, FQNEAQ. The CDR3 length is 13 residues. The CDR3 coding sequence is TGTGCCAGCAGCGGAAACAGGGTTGATGGCTACACCTTC. Protein: CASSGNRVDGYTF.

This clone was seen at least ten times. The rearrangement uses TRBV7-9 and TRBJ1-2; unclear D gene. The CDR3 is made up of 13 amino acids. Germline loops: CDR1 SEHNR, CDR2 FQNEAQ (reference sequence). Trimming pared 1 base from V and 4 bases from J, leaving 7 bases between. In DNA form, the CDR3 reads TGTGCCAGCAGCTTAGACACCACCTATGGCTACACCTTC. Encoded protein: CASSLDTTYGYTF. The full variable domain, rest sourced from reference TRBV7-9 and TRBJ1-2, is DTGVSQNPRHKITKRGQNVTFRCDPISEHNRLYWYRQTLGQGPEFLTYFQNEAQLEKSRLLSDRFSAERPKGSFSTLEIQRTEQGDSAMYLCASSLDTTYGYTFGSGTRLTVV.

This clone was seen only a few times. The CDR3 sequence: CSVVLDSNEQFF. The CDR3 nucleotides read TGCAGCGTTGTCCTGGACAGCAATGAGCAGTTCTTC. This chain joins TRBV29-1 and TRBJ2-1; D perhaps matches TRBD1 (6 bases). CDR3 length: 12 amino acids. Germline assignment: CDR1 SQVTM and CDR2 ANQGSEA. V shed 4 bases and J shed 6 bases, with 10 bases lying between them.

This chain links TRBV6-1 with TRBJ2-6; perhaps TRBD1 as D (7 bases). V lost 7 bases and J 2 bases, leaving 12 bases between the germline ends. CDR3 length equals 15 residues. From germline, CDR1 is MNHNS and CDR2 SASEGT. Written as DNA, the CDR3 is TGTGCCAGCATTGGAGGGGGCACTGGGGCCAACGTCCTGACTTTC. Translating it yields CASIGGGTGANVLTF.

The V call is TRBV27, the J call TRBJ2-7, with D hard to call. V was shortened by 0 bases and J by 7 bases, with 7 bases between the two germline ends. Per the germline V gene, CDR1 is MNHEY and CDR2 is SMNVEV (reference sequence). This CDR3 is 12 amino acids long. Here the CDR3 DNA reads TGTGCCAGCAGTTTATCAGGGATTGAGCAGTACTTC. It encodes CASSLSGIEQYF.

This clone has more than one count but fewer than ten. The chain employs TRBV18 and TRBJ2-1; 8 bases match TRBD1. Looked up from germline, CDR1 is KGHSH and CDR2 is LQKENI. The CDR3 has 14 amino acids. Losses at the gene ends were 3 bases for V and 7 bases for J; bases not matched to a gene: 5. As DNA, the CDR3 is TGTGCCAGCTCACCCCCGGACAGGGTGAATGAGCAGTTCTTC. It yields the protein CASSPPDRVNEQFF.